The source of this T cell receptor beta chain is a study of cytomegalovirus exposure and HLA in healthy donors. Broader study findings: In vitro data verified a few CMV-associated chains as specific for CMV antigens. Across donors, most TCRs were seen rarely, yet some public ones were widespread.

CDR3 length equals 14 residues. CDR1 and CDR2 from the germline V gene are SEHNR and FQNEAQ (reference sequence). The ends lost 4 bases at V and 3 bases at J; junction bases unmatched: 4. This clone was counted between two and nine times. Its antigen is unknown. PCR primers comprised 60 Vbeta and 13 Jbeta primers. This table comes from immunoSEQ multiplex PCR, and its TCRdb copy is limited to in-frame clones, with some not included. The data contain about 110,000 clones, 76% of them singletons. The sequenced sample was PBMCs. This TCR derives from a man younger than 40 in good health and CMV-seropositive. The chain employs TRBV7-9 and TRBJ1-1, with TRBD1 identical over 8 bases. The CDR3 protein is CASSSRDRYTEAFF. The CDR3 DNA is TGTGCCAGCAGCTCCCGGGACAGGTACACTGAAGCTTTCTTT.